Given below is one T cell receptor beta chain in context. Its antigen is unknown. The record originates from a study of a mutant IDH1 vaccine in newly diagnosed glioma. Study-wide findings and caveats: Changes in top peripheral clonotypes did not appear linked to pseudoprogression.

The time point was: week 11, during vaccination. The content of each vaccine dose was 300 ug of mutant IDH1 20-mer peptide, and topical imiquimod accompanied it. The data were produced by immunoSEQ multiplex PCR, yet TCRdb's version contains in-frame clones alone and is incomplete. Altogether some 120,000 clones are present, roughly 77% being singletons, with the ten largest covering 5.5%. The CDR3 contains 15 residues. The V segment lost 5 bases and the J segment 6 bases; nucleotides outside the gene matches: 10. CDR1 SGHVS and CDR2 FQNEAQ come from the germline V gene. V usage is TRBV7-8 and J usage is TRBJ1-5; 7 nucleotides align to TRBD1. Sequences were derived from PBMCs, sampled from a glioma patient whose treatment included an IDH1 peptide vaccine. The source of this sequence is a man between 40 and 49 years old with glioma. The chain's CDR3 is CASSLDRVGGQPQHF. Here the CDR3 DNA reads TGTGCCAGCAGCCTCGACAGGGTGGGGGGTCAGCCCCAGCATTTT.